These 11 T cell receptor beta chains were sequenced from one sample in a study of CD8+CD57+ T cells in acquired aplastic anemia. Profiles of TCR beta VDJ and CDR3 were generated from a genomic DNA template. TCRdb redid the calling of the reads with MiXCR, one entry per CDR3 protein. The sample yields some 70,000 distinct CDR3 sequences, approximately 50% seen once. The sequenced sample was sorted CD4+, CD8+, or CD8+CD57+ T cells (not recorded which) from PBMCs. These receptor sequences come from a human donor in good health, serving as a control.

The gene calls are TRBV10-3 and TRBJ1-6; no reliable D call. The CDR3 has 14 residues. Between the trimmed V and J ends, which lost 2 bases and 5 bases, there was a span of 7 bases. Germline CDR1 is ENHRY and CDR2 is SYGVKD. The CDR3 nucleotides read TGTGCCATCAGTGAGACAGTTAATAATTCACCCCTCCACTTT. This gives the protein CAISETVNNSPLHF.

This clonotype was found many times. The rearrangement uses TRBV5-1 and TRBJ1-4; D ambiguous. Germline V gives CDR1 SGHRS, CDR2 YFSETQ. Trimming took 2 bases from V and 8 from J, leaving 19 bases between them. The CDR3 has 16 residues. CDR3 nucleotide sequence: TGCGCCAGCAGCTTAACTAAGGAAGGCAGCCGGGAAAAACTGTTTTTT. It encodes CASSLTKEGSREKLFF.

The J gene is TRBJ2-7, the V gene TRBV15; D call uncertain. V lost 5 bases and J lost 1, with 18 bases in between. The CDR3 is 16 residues long. The germline V gene has CDR1 LNHNV and CDR2 YYDKDF (reference sequence). The CDR3 protein is CATSPPRGIGSYEQYF. The CDR3, as DNA: TGTGCCACCAGCCCCCCCCGAGGTATTGGGTCCTACGAGCAGTACTTC.

The chain employs TRBV10-3 and TRBJ1-4; TRBD1 matches 7 bases. Unmatched junction bases numbered 5, after V lost 8 bases and J lost 5 bases. Germline CDR1 ENHRY, CDR2 SYGVKD. The CDR3 sequence is 13 residues long. The DNA for the CDR3 is TGTGCCATCCGCAAGACAGGGAATGAAAAACTGTTTTTT. It is translated as CAIRKTGNEKLFF.

This clonotype was counted many times. The junction and the germline gene differ at one end; a read error may be behind it. This chain joins TRBV20-1 and TRBJ1-2, with 8 bases fitting TRBD1. The CDR3 spans 16 residues. Germline CDR1 DFQATT, CDR2 SNEGSKA (reference sequence). Written as DNA, the CDR3 is TGCAGTGTTAGAGATCTTGTGCCAGGGGGCGGGTATGGCTACACCTTC. Translated: CSVRDLVPGGGYGYTF.

The chain combines TRBV7-9 with TRBJ2-3; D not certain. Trimming left V 5 bases short and J 3 bases short, with 9 bases between. Looked up from germline, CDR1 is SEHNR and CDR2 is FQNEAQ (reference sequence). The CDR3 runs to 13 residues. The CDR3 DNA follows: TGTGCCAGCAGCGATGGGAATACAGATACGCAGTATTTT. Its protein product is CASSDGNTDTQYF.

The gene calls are TRBV15 and TRBJ1-6; no reliable D call. The length of the CDR3 is 17 residues. With 0 bases removed from V and 7 bases from J, the gap between germline ends came to 16 bases. Germline CDR1 reads LNHNV; CDR2 reads YYDKDF (reference sequence). The CDR3: CATSRDGLGRKNSPLHF. CDR3 sequence (DNA): TGTGCCACCAGCAGAGATGGGCTGGGCAGGAAAAATTCACCCCTCCACTTT.

The rearrangement links TRBV6-1 to TRBJ1-2, with 10 bases fitting TRBD1. J was trimmed by 4 bases and V by 6 bases; bases with no gene match: 5. The CDR3 is 14 residues long. Germline values: CDR1 MNHNS, CDR2 SASEGT. The DNA for the CDR3 is TGTGCCAGCAGGGGGACAGGGGAAGGCTATGGCTACACCTTC. Its translation: CASRGTGEGYGYTF.

This sequence joins TRBV7-2 and TRBJ2-7, with a weak D call TRBD1 (5 bases). The germline V gene has CDR1 SGHTA and CDR2 FQGNSA. The CDR3 runs 12 residues. The ends were cut back, 8 bases at V and 2 bases at J, with 10 bases in the middle. The CDR3 DNA follows: TGTGCCAGCTCCCAGGGCACCTACGAGCAGTACTTC. Protein product: CASSQGTYEQYF.

The rearrangement uses TRBV20-1 and TRBJ2-5, with 11 bases that match TRBD2. Unmatched junction bases numbered 5, after V lost 0 bases and J lost 2 bases. CDR3 size: 16 residues. Germline values: CDR1 DFQATT, CDR2 SNEGSKA (reference sequence). The CDR3: CSAREDLAGGQETQYF. DNA of the CDR3: TGCAGTGCTAGAGAAGATCTAGCGGGAGGACAAGAGACCCAGTACTTC.

V gene TRBV15 combines with J gene TRBJ2-7; 8 bases fit TRBD1. The ends lost 0 bases at V and 6 bases at J; junction bases unmatched: 10. The CDR3 covers 16 residues. Germline lookup yields CDR1 LNHNV and CDR2 YYDKDF (reference sequence). CDR3 in amino acids: CATSRDQRAGGFEQYF. As DNA, the CDR3 is TGTGCCACCAGCAGAGATCAGAGGGCAGGGGGCTTCGAGCAGTACTTC.